This note documents a single T cell receptor (beta chain) sequence. The assay was immunoSEQ multiplex PCR, and TCRdb's table has in-frame clones only and misses some. This table has around 64,000 clones, more than 75% appearing once. This sample is drawn from a study of blood T cell repertoires in COVID-19. Study as a whole: Material from acute and convalescent COVID-19 was sourced from the United States, Italy and Spain.

This CDR3 has 14 residues. The V and J ends lost 7 bases and 2 bases, in that order; junction bases with no gene match: 5. In germline, CDR1 is SEHNR, CDR2 FQNEAQ (reference sequence). The source is a human donor in a cohort sampled during active COVID-19. The chain is built from TRBV7-9 and TRBJ2-3; 8 bases fit TRBD1. What was sequenced was peripheral blood. The CDR3 region is CASTLDRATDTQYF. DNA for the CDR3: TGTGCCAGCACCTTGGACAGGGCCACAGATACGCAGTATTTT.